The T cell receptor (beta chain) described here comes from a study of cytomegalovirus exposure and HLA in healthy donors. Overall study results and limits: The authors considered a cluster of highly shared sequence variants likely to be a sequencing artifact. Across HLA loci, a later analysis found differing TCR association rates, with DRB1 most and HLA-C fewest.

This CDR3 has 16 residues. The germline V and J ends were trimmed by 1 base and 4 bases, with 17 bases remaining between them. Per the germline V gene, CDR1 is SEHNR and CDR2 is FQNEAQ (reference sequence). PCR amplification relied on 60 Vbeta primers (plus 13 Jbeta primers). The assay was immunoSEQ multiplex PCR, and TCRdb's table has in-frame clones only and misses some. The top ten hold around 4.1% of the sample, which has tens of thousands of clones, roughly 84% seen once. Concerning this clone: The antigen is undetermined.

This rearrangement joins TRBV7-9 to TRBJ2-7; perhaps TRBD1 as D (6 bases). The sequencing input was PBMCs. This clonotype was obtained from a man aged 30 to 39 in good health and CMV-seronegative. CDR3 amino acids: CASSLVQGPSGYEQYF. The CDR3 DNA reads TGTGCCAGCAGCTTAGTTCAGGGGCCATCGGGGTACGAGCAGTACTTC.